The rows below give T cell receptor beta chains drawn from one sample of a study of spatial heterogeneity in lung cancer. TCRdb re-derived calls from the 5' RACE reads in MiXCR, one entry per CDR3 protein. The table includes about 27,000 distinct CDR3 sequences, 5.5% to 8% detected once. The sample in question was PBMCs, obtained at surgery. Receptors originate from a male donor with early-stage non-small cell lung cancer. Each CDR3 is given without its conserved first and last residue.

v_gene | CDR3aa
TRBV20-1 | SAIRTDISTTDTQY
TRBV28 | ASSLRGWPGQPQH
TRBV4-1 | ASSWTGGTDTQY
TRBV28 | ASSPPTGGEQY
TRBV12-3/TRBV12-4 | ASSLADRNEKLF
TRBV9 | ASSPQGEKDGYT
TRBV18 | ASSPQPSCEQY
TRBV3-1 | ASSPEAARQGHGYT
TRBV24-1 | ATRRTVNTEAF
TRBV7-7 | ASSVRMNTEAF
TRBV20-1 | SARRASGVTDTQY
TRBV4-1 | ASSPAGRRSGNTIY
TRBV20-1 | SAQTSGSLDTQY
TRBV18 | ASSRPDGGLQETQY
TRBV5-1 | ASSFLGSGLDIQY
TRBV6-6 | ASEDNEQF
TRBV10-3 | AARLAGDTGELF
TRBV4-1 | ASSLGQGNQPQH
TRBV9 | ASSVEQGNTGELF
TRBV10-3 | AITGGPGTYGYT
TRBV7-8 | ASSPSERDTDTQY
TRBV20-1 | SARLQLQIPQF
TRBV28 | ASSNGGLYGYT
TRBV9 | ASSSFDGDQPQH
TRBV5-1 | ASRLAILSSEAF
TRBV2 | ASSPRTGDNEQF
TRBV6-1 | ASMMSGEETQY
TRBV12-5 | ASGSESKNIQY
TRBV7-2 | ASSWNGGLDTQY
TRBV12-3/TRBV12-4 | ASSPDSFRAQH
TRBV10-3 | AVSGGGETQY
TRBV5-1 | ASSQGQANEKLF
TRBV11-2 | ASSSGTREYEQY
TRBV5-1 | ASSTDISGNTIY
TRBV10-3 | AIGNSYPYEQY
TRBV18 | ASSPSQGPYNEQF
TRBV7-9 | ASSLEGPGELF
TRBV20-1 | SASPGRLSHGYT
TRBV27 | ASSLSTGGNQPQH
TRBV6-6 | ASSLTGAGGDTQY
TRBV6-2/TRBV6-3 | ASSYWGRDGYT
TRBV5-4 | ASRIDRLNTEAF
TRBV3-1 | ASSQDFVSEQF
TRBV12-2 | ASRLAAGTGGSGNTIY
TRBV4-1 | ASSQDQTGGGGTEAF
TRBV7-9 | ASSPGTGVMKTQY
TRBV6-6 | AARQAPSSYEQY
TRBV24-1 | ATSDGMGYQPQH
TRBV28 | ASSLFPLGSGNTIY
TRBV12-3/TRBV12-4 | ASSSGSKMSPQH